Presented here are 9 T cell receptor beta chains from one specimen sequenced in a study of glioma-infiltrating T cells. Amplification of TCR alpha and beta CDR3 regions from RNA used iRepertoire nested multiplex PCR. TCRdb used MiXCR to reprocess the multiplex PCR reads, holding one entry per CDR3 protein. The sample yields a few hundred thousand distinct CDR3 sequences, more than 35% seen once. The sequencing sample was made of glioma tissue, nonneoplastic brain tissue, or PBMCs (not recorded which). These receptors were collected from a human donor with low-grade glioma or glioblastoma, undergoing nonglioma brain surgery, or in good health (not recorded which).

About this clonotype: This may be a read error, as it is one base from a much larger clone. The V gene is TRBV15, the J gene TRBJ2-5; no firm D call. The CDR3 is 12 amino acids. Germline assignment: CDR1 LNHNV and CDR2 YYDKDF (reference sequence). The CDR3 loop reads CATSRPYETRYF. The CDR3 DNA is TGTGCCACCAGCAGACCCTACGAGACCCGGTACTTC.

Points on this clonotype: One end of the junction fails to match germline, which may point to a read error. The CDR3 loop is CDSSPQRTDTQYF. For the CDR3, the DNA is TGTGACAGCTCACCACAGCGCACAGATACGCAGTATTTT. The chain joins TRBV18 to TRBJ2-3; D not resolved. The CDR3 is made up of 13 amino acids. Germline-derived CDR1 and CDR2 are KGHSH and LQKENI.

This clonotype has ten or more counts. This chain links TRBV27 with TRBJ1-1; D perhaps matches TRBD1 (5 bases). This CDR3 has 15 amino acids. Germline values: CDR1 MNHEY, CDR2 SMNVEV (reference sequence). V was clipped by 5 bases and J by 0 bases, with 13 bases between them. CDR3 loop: CASSLRGFLNTEAFF. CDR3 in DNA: TGTGCCAGCAGTCTAAGGGGATTCTTGAACACTGAAGCTTTCTTT.

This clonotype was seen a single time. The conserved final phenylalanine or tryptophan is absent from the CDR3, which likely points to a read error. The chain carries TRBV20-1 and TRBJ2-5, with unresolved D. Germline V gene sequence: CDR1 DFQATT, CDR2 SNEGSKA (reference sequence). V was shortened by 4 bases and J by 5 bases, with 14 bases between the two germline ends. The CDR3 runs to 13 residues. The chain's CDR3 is CSATAGPEETQYL. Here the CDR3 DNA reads TGCAGTGCTACGGCCGGTCCGGAGGAGACCCAGTACTTG.

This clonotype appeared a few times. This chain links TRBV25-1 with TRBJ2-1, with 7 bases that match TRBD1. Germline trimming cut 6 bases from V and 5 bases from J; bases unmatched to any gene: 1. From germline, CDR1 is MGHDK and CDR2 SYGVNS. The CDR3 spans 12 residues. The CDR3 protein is CASRTGNNEQFF. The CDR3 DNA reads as TGTGCCAGCAGGACAGGGAACAATGAGCAGTTCTTC.

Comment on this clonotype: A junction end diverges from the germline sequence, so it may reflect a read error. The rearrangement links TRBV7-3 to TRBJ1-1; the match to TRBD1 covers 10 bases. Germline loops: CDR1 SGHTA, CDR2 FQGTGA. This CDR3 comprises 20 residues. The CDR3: CASSQASARDRGLDWTEAFF. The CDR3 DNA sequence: TGCGCCAGCAGCCAAGCCTCGGCCCGGGACAGGGGTTTGGATTGGACTGAAGCTTTCTTT.

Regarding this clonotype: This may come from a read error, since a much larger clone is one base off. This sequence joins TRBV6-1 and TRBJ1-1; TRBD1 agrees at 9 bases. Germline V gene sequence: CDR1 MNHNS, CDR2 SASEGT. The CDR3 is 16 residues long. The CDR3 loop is CASSFHRGRMNTEALF. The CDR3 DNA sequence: TGTGCCAGCAGCTTCCACAGGGGGCGAATGAACACTGAAGCTTTGTTT.

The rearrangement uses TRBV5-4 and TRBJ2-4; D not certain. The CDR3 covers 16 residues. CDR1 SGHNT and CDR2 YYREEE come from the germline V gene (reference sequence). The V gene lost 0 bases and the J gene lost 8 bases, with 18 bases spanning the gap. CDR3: CASSLGAGLGSDIQYF. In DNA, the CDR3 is TGTGCCAGCAGCTTGGGTGCTGGGCTAGGTTCTGACATTCAGTACTTC.

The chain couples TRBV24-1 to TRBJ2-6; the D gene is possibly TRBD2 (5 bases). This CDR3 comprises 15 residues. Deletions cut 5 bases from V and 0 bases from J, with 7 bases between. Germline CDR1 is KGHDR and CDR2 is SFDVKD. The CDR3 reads CATSAGSSGANVLTF. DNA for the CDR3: TGTGCCACCAGTGCGGGGTCCTCTGGGGCCAACGTCCTGACTTTC.